This TCR beta chain was identified during a study of blood T cells in healthy people across ages. On this clonotype: Its antigen remains unknown. The germline gene is not matched at one end of the junction; a read error may be the cause.

Sample-barcoded 5' priming and a J-beta primer mix drove a second PCR of about 7 to 11 cycles. The study obtained at least 3 million CDR3-containing paired-end reads from every sample. TCRdb re-derived calls from the 5' RACE reads in MiXCR, one entry per CDR3 protein. The table lists 1.8 million or so distinct CDR3 sequences, roughly two fifths of them singletons. CDR3 size: 12 residues. Study results and caveats: Among T cells, TCR beta diversity per million cells dropped roughly linearly as age rose. Unknown CMV status may confound age-related changes in expanded clones. Whereas aged donors had fewer naive CD4+ cells, long-lived donors had more of them and higher diversity.

The chain carries TRBV12-3 or TRBV12-4 and TRBJ1-4, with D perhaps matching TRBD1 (6 bases). The sequenced sample consisted of blood. The sequence was obtained from a human donor in good health. CDR3 nucleotides: TGCGCCAGCTATAAACAGGGCGAAAAACTGTTTTTT. The encoded protein is CASYKQGEKLFF.